The T cell receptor (beta chain) described here comes from a study of prognosis after radiotherapy for stage I lung cancer. Study summary: Over eleven of the patients were found to have newly diagnosed primary stage I lung tumors, and four to six were living with oligometastatic NSCLC after surgical resection of the primary tumor. Median age was around 70 years (53 to 84) among 10 to 15 men and over five women. General study points: The way patients used TRBV and TRBJ genes reportedly differed depending on whether they had metastases.

Multiplex PCR in two rounds served to amplify TCR beta CDR3 from genomic DNA. Gene-specific TRBV and TRBJ primers were used in PCR round one. TCRdb analysed the multiplex PCR reads with MiXCR anew, one entry per CDR3 protein. The repertoire holds about 16,000 distinct CDR3 sequences, around a third seen once, with nearly 25% in the top ten. Worth noting for this clonotype: Its antigen is undetermined. This sequence may be a read error, since a much larger clone differs from it by one base. The CDR3 ends on some other residue instead of the conserved phenylalanine or tryptophan, so this is likely a read error.

The germline V gene encodes CDR1 SEHNR and CDR2 FQNEAQ (reference sequence). V was clipped by 2 bases and J by 3 bases, with 10 bases between them. The CDR3 consists of 14 residues. The sequence was collected from a donor over 45 with non-small cell lung cancer. This sequence joins TRBV7-9 and TRBJ2-5, with D perhaps matching TRBD1 (5 bases). The specimen comprised PBMCs, sampled before or after stereotactic body radiation therapy (not recorded which). CDR3 sequence reads: CASSLRTPEETQYL. CDR3 coding DNA: TGTGCCAGCAGCTTACGGACACCAGAAGAGACCCAGTACCTC.